The 25 T cell receptor beta chains presented below share a single source sample, sequenced in a study. TCRdb called the RT-PCR reads again in MiXCR, with one record for every CDR3 protein. The top ten hold 3.6% of the sample, which has more than 600,000 distinct CDR3 sequences, approximately 15% seen once. Sequenced input: memory CD4+ T cells from blood. The receptors were gathered from a female donor in good health, serving as a healthy control.

The rearrangement links TRBV18 to TRBJ2-3; no firm D call. Germline V CDR1 and CDR2: KGHSH, LQKENI. Trimming pared 2 bases from V and 2 bases from J, leaving 8 bases between. This CDR3 spans 14 amino acids. CDR3 amino acids: CASSPTRYTDTQYF. The CDR3, as DNA: TGTGCCAGCTCACCAACCCGGTACACAGATACGCAGTATTTT.

This clonotype turned up a few times. The gene calls are TRBV20-1 and TRBJ2-1; the match to TRBD2 covers 12 bases. CDR1 is DFQATT and CDR2 is SNEGSKA in the germline V gene (reference sequence). CDR3 size: 15 residues. Trimming cost V 6 bases and J 4 bases; bases outside gene matches: 7. In DNA form, the CDR3 reads TGCAGTGCAACTTCTAGCGGGAGGGCTTACAATGAGCAGTTCTTC. It is translated as CSATSSGRAYNEQFF.

This clonotype has just a few counts. This rearrangement joins TRBV30 to TRBJ2-3; no clear D gene. From germline, CDR1 is GTSNPN and CDR2 SVGIG (reference sequence). V was clipped by 2 bases and J by 0 bases, with 15 bases between them. This CDR3 is 16 amino acids long. CDR3 DNA: TGTGCCTGGAGTCGCGACCCAAGCCCCAGCACAGATACGCAGTATTTT. Its translation: CAWSRDPSPSTDTQYF.

The sample holds many counts of this clonotype. The V gene is TRBV10-3, the J gene TRBJ1-5; 8 bases map to TRBD1. V shed 6 bases, J shed 6 bases, and the junction held 13 bases outside the gene matches. The CDR3 runs 16 residues. Germline-derived CDR1 and CDR2 are ENHRY and SYGVKD. Here the CDR3 reads CAISSSETGESQPQHF. CDR3 bases: TGTGCCATCAGCTCCTCGGAGACAGGGGAATCTCAGCCCCAGCATTTT.

The chain joins TRBV20-1 to TRBJ2-3, with 10 bases matching TRBD2. V trimming: 1 base; J trimming: 4 bases; junction bases outside the gene matches: 14. There are 18 residues in the CDR3. Germline CDR1 is DFQATT and CDR2 is SNEGSKA (reference sequence). The CDR3 region is CSARVGLAGGLSSDTQYF. Written as DNA, the CDR3 is TGCAGTGCTAGAGTGGGATTAGCGGGAGGTCTCAGTTCAGATACGCAGTATTTT.

The chain links TRBV9 to TRBJ2-1; D might be TRBD2 (5 bases). With 3 bases removed from V and 0 bases from J, the gap between germline ends came to 13 bases. Germline V gene sequence: CDR1 SGDLS, CDR2 YYNGEE. The CDR3 covers 16 residues. CDR3 loop: CASSAQAVSSYNEQFF. Here the CDR3 DNA reads TGTGCCAGCAGCGCACAAGCGGTTAGCTCCTACAATGAGCAGTTCTTC.

This clonotype was detected only a few times. The gene calls are TRBV7-3 and TRBJ2-1, with 7 bases aligning to TRBD2. CDR1 and CDR2 (germline): SGHTA, FQGTGA. With 1 base clipped from V and 5 bases from J, the junction kept 5 bases outside the gene matches. This CDR3 region has 15 residues. For the CDR3, the DNA is TGTGCCAGCAGCTTAAGCGGGAGAAGCAACAATGAGCAGTTCTTC. The encoded protein is CASSLSGRSNNEQFF.

To note about this clonotype: Germline and junction disagree at one end, which may indicate a read error. This chain uses TRBV5-1 with TRBJ2-7; unclear D gene. The CDR3 has 12 residues. Per germline, CDR1 SGHRS and CDR2 YFSETQ. The CDR3 coding sequence is TGCGCCAGCAGCTTGGTAGGCTACGGGCAGTACTTC. Translating it yields CASSLVGYGQYF.

The sample holds many counts of this clonotype. J is TRBJ1-1 and V is TRBV12-3 or TRBV12-4; TRBD1 might be the D (6 bases). Deletions cut 7 bases from V and 1 base from J, with 13 bases between. The CDR3 totals 14 residues. CDR3 in amino acids: CASTLTGQNTEAFF. CDR3 DNA: TGTGCCAGCACCTTGACGGGACAGAACACTGAAGCTTTCTTT.

The chain has TRBV12-3 or TRBV12-4 and TRBJ2-1, with TRBD1 identical over 7 bases. This CDR3 comprises 15 residues. V lost 6 bases, J lost 3 bases, and 8 bases stayed unmatched. For the CDR3, the DNA is TGTGCCAGCAGCACTGAGACAGGGAGCTACAATGAGCAGTTCTTC. Its translation is CASSTETGSYNEQFF.

The sample holds many counts of this clonotype. CDR3 bases: TGCAGTGCTAGGAAAACCGCGGGTAACACAGATACGCAGTATTTT. Its translation: CSARKTAGNTDTQYF. The rearrangement joins TRBV20-1 to TRBJ2-3; possibly TRBD2 for D (5 bases). The V end was cut by 3 bases, the J end by 2 bases, with 15 bases between. CDR3 size: 15 residues. The germline V gene has CDR1 DFQATT and CDR2 SNEGSKA (reference sequence).

The CDR3 sequence: CASSQGAFTGSQYF. The CDR3 DNA reads as TGTGCCAGCAGCCAAGGGGCCTTCACGGGGTCGCAGTATTTT. The rearrangement joins TRBV7-2 to TRBJ2-3; TRBD1 or TRBD2 may be the D gene (5 bases each). The length of the CDR3 is 14 residues. Germline V gene lookup returns CDR1 SGHTA and CDR2 FQGNSA. V dropped 5 bases and J dropped 10 bases, with 19 bases sitting between them.

Only a few counts were recorded for this clonotype. The V call is TRBV7-3, the J call TRBJ2-1; 9 nucleotides align to TRBD2. Germline values: CDR1 SGHTA, CDR2 FQGTGA. Losses at the gene ends were 1 base for V and 7 bases for J; bases not matched to a gene: 11. CDR3 size: 17 residues. CDR3 protein: CASSLRGSLAGLNEQFF. The CDR3, as DNA: TGTGCCAGCAGCTTAAGAGGTTCCCTAGCGGGATTAAATGAGCAGTTCTTC.

This clonotype was recorded many times. The genes are TRBV7-2 and TRBJ1-4; no clear D gene. The CDR3 totals 15 residues. V lost 5 bases to trimming and J lost 5 bases, with 15 bases between them. The germline CDR1 and CDR2 sequences are SGHTA and FQGNSA. DNA for the CDR3: TGTGCCAGCAGCCGGCTGCCTTTGACGAATGAAAAACTGTTTTTT. Residues: CASSRLPLTNEKLFF.

The table lists this clonotype with many counts. The rearrangement uses TRBV20-1 and TRBJ2-1; D not certain. V was clipped by 3 bases and J by 4 bases, with 7 bases between them. This CDR3 contains 12 residues. From germline, CDR1 is DFQATT and CDR2 SNEGSKA (reference sequence). CDR3 in DNA: TGCAGTGCTAGGTGGGGTTACAATGAGCAGTTCTTC. This codes for CSARWGYNEQFF.

This chain connects TRBV12-5 to TRBJ2-1, with TRBD1 matching over 8 bases. V dropped 5 bases and J dropped 2; count of bases not matched to a gene: 5. CDR1 LGHNT and CDR2 FRNRAP come from the germline V gene. This CDR3 spans 15 amino acids. The CDR3: CASGRDRGTYNEQFF. In nucleotides, the CDR3 is TGTGCTAGTGGTCGCGACAGGGGCACCTACAATGAGCAGTTCTTC. Combining the CDR3 with reference TRBV12-5 and TRBJ2-1 gives the whole variable domain DARVTQTPRHKVTEMGQEVTMRCQPILGHNTVFWYRQTMMQGLELLAYFRNRAPLDDSGMPKDRFSAEMPDATLATLKIQPSEPRDSAVYFCASGRDRGTYNEQFFGPGTRLTVL.

The V call is TRBV20-1, the J call TRBJ1-4; 8 nucleotides align to TRBD1. This CDR3 has 14 amino acids. Germline V lookup: CDR1 DFQATT, CDR2 SNEGSKA (reference sequence). The CDR3 sequence: CSALPGTGIGELFF. The CDR3 nucleotides are TGCAGCGCCCTCCCCGGGACAGGCATCGGGGAACTGTTTTTT.

In this sample, this clonotype turned up many times. The rearrangement joins TRBV5-1 to TRBJ2-1; TRBD2 aligns across 8 bases. This CDR3 is built from 14 residues. V trimming: 3 bases; J trimming: 5 bases; junction bases outside the gene matches: 4. Germline CDR1 and CDR2: SGHRS and YFSETQ. Written as DNA, the CDR3 is TGCGCCAGCAGCTACAGAGCGGGAGACAATGAGCAGTTCTTC. It is translated as CASSYRAGDNEQFF.

The V call is TRBV25-1, the J call TRBJ1-4; D gene uncertain. CDR3 size: 14 residues. Trimming took 1 base from V and 8 from J, leaving 11 bases between them. Per germline, CDR1 MGHDK and CDR2 SYGVNS. CDR3 DNA: TGTGCCAGCAGTGAATCGACCACGAGGGAAAAACTGTTTTTT. Protein sequence: CASSESTTREKLFF.

Comment on this clonotype: Being one base from a much bigger clone, this may be a read error. The genes are TRBV10-3 and TRBJ2-7; D uncertain. This CDR3 region has 11 residues. The V end lost 3 bases, the J end lost 5 bases, and 5 bases lay between the germline ends. Germline V gives CDR1 ENHRY, CDR2 SYGVKD. CDR3 bases: TGTGCCATCAGTGATTTGAACGAGCAGTACTTC. Its protein product is CAISDLNEQYF.

This clonotype has ten or more counts. The chain uses TRBV7-3 and TRBJ1-1; no clear D. Trimming cost V 5 bases and J 4 bases, with 14 bases left between them. Germline V gene sequence: CDR1 SGHTA, CDR2 FQGTGA. The CDR3 consists of 14 residues. The CDR3 region is CASSPRVGATEAFF. For the CDR3, the DNA is TGTGCCAGCAGCCCAAGGGTGGGAGCCACTGAAGCTTTCTTT.

Many counts were recorded for this clonotype. An end of the junction differs from the germline gene, which may be a read error. The V and J genes are TRBV5-1 and TRBJ2-6; D perhaps matches TRBD1 (6 bases). The CDR3 runs 15 residues. Germline V gives CDR1 SGHRS, CDR2 YFSETQ. CDR3: CASSFQGSGANVLTF. CDR3 DNA sequence: TGTGCCAGCAGTTTTCAGGGGTCTGGGGCCAACGTCCTGACTTTC.

This clonotype was counted ten times or more. The V call is TRBV12-3 or TRBV12-4, the J call TRBJ1-2; 10 bases are shared with TRBD1. With 5 bases clipped from V and 14 bases from J, the junction kept 5 bases outside the gene matches. This CDR3 is built from 11 residues. This CDR3 is CASSQGQGKTF. The CDR3, as DNA: TGTGCCAGCAGTCAGGGACAGGGGAAGACCTTC.

This chain links TRBV7-9 with TRBJ2-1; maybe TRBD1 (8 bases). Germline lookup yields CDR1 SEHNR and CDR2 FQNEAQ (reference sequence). Trimming left V 6 bases short and J 0 bases short, with 15 bases between. The CDR3 runs to 16 residues. The CDR3 DNA is TGTGCCAGCAGACAGGGGGGAGGGCTCTCCTACAATGAGCAGTTCTTC. Protein product: CASRQGGGLSYNEQFF.

A few counts support this clonotype. The gene calls are TRBV6-1 and TRBJ1-2; D not resolved. Germline CDR1 and CDR2: MNHNS and SASEGT. This CDR3 comprises 16 residues. V was shortened by 4 bases and J by 4 bases, with 19 bases between the two germline ends. The DNA of the CDR3 is TGTGCCAGCAGTGCTTATTCTTCACCCTACGGCTATGGCTACACCTTC. Translating it yields CASSAYSSPYGYGYTF.